Listed below are T cell receptor beta chains from one sample, sequenced in a study of blood T cell repertoires in COVID-19. Sequenced by immunoSEQ multiplex PCR; TCRdb stores in-frame clones only, minus some. Among 150,000 or so clones listed, approximately 92% were seen once. The sequencing input was peripheral blood. These receptors all come from a woman aged 50 to 60 with acute or convalescent COVID-19. Both conserved end residues are part of each CDR3. Each record gives: J gene, D gene, CDR3 length, V gene, clone size, CDR3 protein, CDR3 DNA. A D gene is named only where the DNA matches it firmly. Clone size, where shown, is once, few, many, or a class for clones that have expanded.

j_call: TRBJ1-4
d_call: TRBD1
cdr3_length: 16
v_call: TRBV14
clone_size: NA
cdr3_aa: CASSQRGTGGWEKLFF
cdr3_nt: TGTGCCAGCAGCCAACGTGGCACAGGGGGATGGGAAAAACTGTTTTTT

j_call: TRBJ2-2
d_call: TRBD1
cdr3_length: 17
v_call: TRBV7-8
clone_size: NA
cdr3_aa: CASSLAVQGANTGELFF
cdr3_nt: TGTGCCAGCAGCTTAGCGGTACAGGGGGCGAACACCGGGGAGCTGTTTTTT

j_call: TRBJ1-4
d_call: NA
cdr3_length: 14
v_call: TRBV3-1/TRBV3-2
clone_size: NA
cdr3_aa: CASSQVGGGEKLFF
cdr3_nt: TGTGCCAGCAGCCAAGTGGGGGGAGGGGAAAAACTGTTTTTT

j_call: TRBJ1-5
d_call: NA
cdr3_length: 20
v_call: TRBV1
clone_size: once
cdr3_aa: CTSSRMKDRGPVGGNQPQHF
cdr3_nt: TGCACCAGCAGCCGCATGAAGGACAGGGGGCCGGTTGGGGGCAATCAGCCCCAGCATTTT

j_call: TRBJ2-1
d_call: NA
cdr3_length: 12
v_call: TRBV30
clone_size: NA
cdr3_aa: CAWSGNYNEQFF
cdr3_nt: TGTGCCTGGAGTGGTAACTACAATGAGCAGTTCTTC

j_call: TRBJ2-1
d_call: TRBD2
cdr3_length: 16
v_call: TRBV11-2
clone_size: NA
cdr3_aa: CASSPIRLAGRNEQFF
cdr3_nt: TGTGCCAGCAGCCCTATACGACTAGCGGGCCGCAATGAGCAGTTCTTC

j_call: TRBJ1-6
d_call: NA
cdr3_length: 14
v_call: TRBV9
clone_size: once
cdr3_aa: CASSVEQSNSPLHF
cdr3_nt: TGTGCCAGCAGCGTAGAACAGTCTAATTCACCCCTCCACTTT

j_call: TRBJ2-7
d_call: NA
cdr3_length: 15
v_call: TRBV3-1/TRBV3-2
clone_size: NA
cdr3_aa: CASSQERRGINEQYF
cdr3_nt: TGTGCCAGCAGCCAAGAGCGAAGGGGAATTAACGAGCAGTACTTC

j_call: TRBJ2-7
d_call: NA
cdr3_length: 13
v_call: TRBV11-2
clone_size: NA
cdr3_aa: CASSRGQFPEQYF
cdr3_nt: TGTGCCAGCAGCCGCGGACAATTCCCCGAGCAGTACTTC

j_call: TRBJ2-1
d_call: TRBD2
cdr3_length: 16
v_call: TRBV10-1
clone_size: NA
cdr3_aa: CASSVEAGGSYNEQFF
cdr3_nt: TGCGCCAGCAGTGTAGAAGCGGGAGGCTCCTACAATGAGCAGTTCTTC

j_call: TRBJ1-2
d_call: NA
cdr3_length: 15
v_call: TRBV24-1
clone_size: NA
cdr3_aa: CATSDLGGRMFGYTF
cdr3_nt: TGTGCCACCAGTGATTTGGGCGGGAGGATGTTTGGCTACACCTTC

j_call: TRBJ2-2
d_call: NA
cdr3_length: 15
v_call: TRBV2
clone_size: once
cdr3_aa: CASSEGYVTTGELFF
cdr3_nt: TGTGCCAGCAGTGAAGGCTACGTCACCACCGGGGAGCTGTTTTTT

j_call: TRBJ1-4
d_call: NA
cdr3_length: 13
v_call: TRBV9
clone_size: NA
cdr3_aa: CASKTEFGEKLFF
cdr3_nt: TGTGCCTCTAAGACAGAGTTCGGTGAAAAACTGTTTTTT

j_call: TRBJ2-2
d_call: NA
cdr3_length: 14
v_call: TRBV28
clone_size: few
cdr3_aa: CASSPPDRSGELFF
cdr3_nt: TGTGCCAGCAGTCCCCCGGACAGAAGCGGGGAGCTGTTTTTT

j_call: TRBJ1-1
d_call: NA
cdr3_length: 12
v_call: TRBV27
clone_size: NA
cdr3_aa: CASSDPGTEAFF
cdr3_nt: TGTGCCAGCAGTGACCCAGGGACTGAAGCTTTCTTT

j_call: TRBJ1-4
d_call: TRBD1
cdr3_length: 15
v_call: TRBV2
clone_size: NA
cdr3_aa: CASSGQGQGGEKLFF
cdr3_nt: TGTGCCAGCAGTGGCCAGGGACAGGGAGGCGAAAAACTGTTTTTT

j_call: TRBJ2-7
d_call: NA
cdr3_length: 17
v_call: TRBV21-1
clone_size: NA
cdr3_aa: CASSLTGHTMNTYEQYF
cdr3_nt: TGTGCCAGCAGCCTCACGGGACATACCATGAACACCTACGAGCAGTACTTC

j_call: TRBJ2-7
d_call: NA
cdr3_length: 15
v_call: TRBV5-1
clone_size: NA
cdr3_aa: CASRGQGKSSYEQYF
cdr3_nt: TGCGCCAGCAGAGGGCAGGGGAAATCCTCCTACGAGCAGTACTTC

j_call: TRBJ2-2
d_call: TRBD2
cdr3_length: 16
v_call: TRBV18
clone_size: NA
cdr3_aa: CASSPTTSGDNGELFF
cdr3_nt: TGTGCCAGCTCACCGACGACTAGCGGGGATAACGGGGAGCTGTTTTTT

j_call: TRBJ1-2
d_call: NA
cdr3_length: 13
v_call: TRBV24-1
clone_size: once
cdr3_aa: CATSDQDWEGYTF
cdr3_nt: TGTGCCACCAGTGACCAAGACTGGGAGGGCTACACCTTC

j_call: TRBJ2-3
d_call: TRBD2
cdr3_length: 15
v_call: TRBV7-3
clone_size: NA
cdr3_aa: CASSLAGGPPDTQYF
cdr3_nt: TGTGCCAGCAGCTTAGCGGGAGGGCCGCCAGATACGCAGTATTTT

j_call: TRBJ1-6
d_call: NA
cdr3_length: 13
v_call: TRBV19
clone_size: NA
cdr3_aa: CASSNHRDSPLHF
cdr3_nt: TGTGCCAGTAGTAATCACAGGGATTCACCCCTCCACTTT

j_call: TRBJ2-7
d_call: TRBD1
cdr3_length: 15
v_call: TRBV11-2
clone_size: once
cdr3_aa: CASSSEGQGFDEQYF
cdr3_nt: TGTGCCAGCAGCTCTGAAGGACAGGGTTTCGACGAGCAGTACTTC

j_call: TRBJ1-2
d_call: NA
cdr3_length: 11
v_call: TRBV20-1
clone_size: once
cdr3_aa: CSAPGGGGYTF
cdr3_nt: TGCAGTGCCCCGGGGGGAGGTGGCTACACCTTC

j_call: TRBJ2-7
d_call: NA
cdr3_length: 13
v_call: TRBV6-6
clone_size: NA
cdr3_aa: CASVAPGYYEQYF
cdr3_nt: TGTGCCAGCGTGGCCCCAGGCTACTACGAGCAGTACTTC

j_call: TRBJ1-6
d_call: TRBD1
cdr3_length: 15
v_call: TRBV4-1
clone_size: NA
cdr3_aa: CASSRGTGGDSPLHF
cdr3_nt: TGCGCCAGCAGCCGCGGGACAGGGGGCGATTCACCCCTCCACTTT

j_call: TRBJ2-1
d_call: TRBD2
cdr3_length: 14
v_call: TRBV29-1
clone_size: NA
cdr3_aa: CSVELAASYNEQFF
cdr3_nt: TGCAGCGTTGAACTAGCGGCCTCCTACAATGAGCAGTTCTTC

j_call: TRBJ2-3
d_call: NA
cdr3_length: 11
v_call: TRBV5-1
clone_size: NA
cdr3_aa: CASSSTDTQYF
cdr3_nt: TGCGCCAGCTCGTCCACAGATACGCAGTATTTT

j_call: TRBJ2-7
d_call: NA
cdr3_length: 12
v_call: TRBV25-1
clone_size: NA
cdr3_aa: CASSDRPYEQYF
cdr3_nt: TGTGCCAGCAGTGATCGTCCCTACGAGCAGTACTTC

j_call: TRBJ1-2
d_call: NA
cdr3_length: 20
v_call: TRBV21-1
clone_size: once
cdr3_aa: CASSSGNLGTGEVRNYGYTF
cdr3_nt: TGTGCCAGCAGTAGCGGAAACCTGGGGACAGGGGAAGTGAGGAACTATGGCTACACCTTC

j_call: TRBJ2-1
d_call: NA
cdr3_length: 14
v_call: TRBV2
clone_size: NA
cdr3_aa: CASIIGLSHNEQFF
cdr3_nt: TGTGCCAGCATTATCGGGTTATCTCACAATGAGCAGTTCTTC

j_call: TRBJ1-3
d_call: TRBD1
cdr3_length: 15
v_call: TRBV15
clone_size: NA
cdr3_aa: CATSSWDRGGSTIYF
cdr3_nt: TGTGCCACCAGCAGTTGGGACAGGGGTGGAAGCACCATATATTTT

j_call: TRBJ2-7
d_call: NA
cdr3_length: 14
v_call: TRBV7-8
clone_size: once
cdr3_aa: CASSLDWERYEQYF
cdr3_nt: TGTGCCAGCAGCTTAGACTGGGAGCGCTACGAGCAGTACTTC

j_call: TRBJ2-1
d_call: NA
cdr3_length: 12
v_call: TRBV12-3/TRBV12-4
clone_size: NA
cdr3_aa: CASRLFINEQFF
cdr3_nt: TGTGCCAGCAGACTTTTCATCAATGAGCAGTTCTTC

j_call: TRBJ2-3
d_call: TRBD2
cdr3_length: 15
v_call: TRBV28
clone_size: NA
cdr3_aa: CASRPLAGGGDTQYF
cdr3_nt: TGTGCCAGCAGGCCACTAGCGGGAGGGGGGGATACGCAGTATTTT

j_call: TRBJ2-1
d_call: TRBD2
cdr3_length: 14
v_call: TRBV2
clone_size: NA
cdr3_aa: CASDRLAGADEQFF
cdr3_nt: TGTGCCAGCGACAGACTAGCGGGAGCGGATGAGCAGTTCTTC

j_call: TRBJ2-5
d_call: NA
cdr3_length: 17
v_call: TRBV7-9
clone_size: NA
cdr3_aa: CASSQGISGILQETQYF
cdr3_nt: TGTGCCAGCAGCCAAGGGATTAGCGGTATTTTACAAGAGACCCAGTACTTC

j_call: TRBJ1-5
d_call: NA
cdr3_length: 13
v_call: TRBV6-1
clone_size: NA
cdr3_aa: CASSEREYQPQHF
cdr3_nt: TGTGCCAGCAGTGAGCGGGAATATCAGCCCCAGCATTTT

j_call: TRBJ2-7
d_call: TRBD2
cdr3_length: 17
v_call: TRBV5-4
clone_size: once
cdr3_aa: CASSSLRGTSTSYEQYF
cdr3_nt: TGTGCCAGCAGCTCCCTCCGGGGGACTAGCACCTCCTACGAGCAGTACTTC

j_call: TRBJ1-5
d_call: TRBD1
cdr3_length: 14
v_call: TRBV18
clone_size: NA
cdr3_aa: CASSRDSQNQPQHF
cdr3_nt: TGTGCCAGCTCACGGGACAGCCAAAATCAGCCCCAGCATTTT

j_call: TRBJ2-7
d_call: NA
cdr3_length: 11
v_call: TRBV19
clone_size: NA
cdr3_aa: CASSNGYEQYF
cdr3_nt: TGTGCCAGTAGTAACGGGTACGAGCAGTACTTC

j_call: TRBJ2-3
d_call: NA
cdr3_length: 15
v_call: TRBV6-5
clone_size: NA
cdr3_aa: CASSPQRGLADTQYF
cdr3_nt: TGTGCCAGCAGTCCACAAAGGGGGTTAGCAGATACGCAGTATTTT

j_call: TRBJ2-1
d_call: TRBD1
cdr3_length: 13
v_call: TRBV5-4
clone_size: NA
cdr3_aa: CASRQDRVTEQFF
cdr3_nt: TGTGCCAGCAGACAGGACAGGGTGACTGAGCAGTTCTTC

j_call: TRBJ2-7
d_call: NA
cdr3_length: 12
v_call: TRBV25-1
clone_size: once
cdr3_aa: CASSRDSYEQYF
cdr3_nt: TGTGCCAGCAGCCGGGACTCCTACGAGCAGTACTTC

j_call: TRBJ2-7
d_call: NA
cdr3_length: 11
v_call: TRBV6-5
clone_size: NA
cdr3_aa: CASRSGYEQYF
cdr3_nt: TGTGCCAGCAGGTCCGGTTACGAGCAGTACTTC

j_call: TRBJ2-5
d_call: TRBD1
cdr3_length: 15
v_call: TRBV2
clone_size: NA
cdr3_aa: CASSVGRGLQETQYF
cdr3_nt: TGTGCCAGCAGTGTGGGCAGGGGGCTCCAAGAGACCCAGTACTTC

j_call: TRBJ1-2
d_call: NA
cdr3_length: 12
v_call: TRBV12-3/TRBV12-4
clone_size: NA
cdr3_aa: CASSLGSYGYTF
cdr3_nt: TGTGCCAGCAGTTTAGGCAGCTATGGCTACACCTTC

j_call: TRBJ2-2
d_call: NA
cdr3_length: 17
v_call: TRBV5-4
clone_size: once
cdr3_aa: CASSPIGGGRKAGELFF
cdr3_nt: TGTGCCAGCAGCCCCATAGGGGGGGGCCGGAAAGCCGGGGAGCTGTTTTTT

j_call: TRBJ1-5
d_call: NA
cdr3_length: 16
v_call: TRBV6-2/TRBV6-3
clone_size: NA
cdr3_aa: CASSYPTTVGRWPQHF
cdr3_nt: TGTGCCAGCAGTTACCCCACCACCGTGGGGAGGTGGCCCCAGCATTTT

j_call: TRBJ2-1
d_call: TRBD2
cdr3_length: 16
v_call: TRBV14
clone_size: NA
cdr3_aa: CASSQDFGTSIHEQFF
cdr3_nt: TGTGCCAGCAGCCAAGATTTCGGGACTAGCATCCATGAGCAGTTCTTC